A selection of T cell receptor beta chains follows, all from one sample in a study of prognosis after radiotherapy for stage I lung cancer. One entry per CDR3 protein results from TCRdb running MiXCR on the multiplex PCR reads. The table shows about 20,000 distinct CDR3 sequences, with 43% occurring only once. Source: PBMCs, taken before or after stereotactic body radiation therapy (not recorded which). Receptors were obtained from a donor aged 50 or older with non-small cell lung cancer. CDR3s include the opening cysteine and the closing phenylalanine or tryptophan. Fields, in order: CDR3 protein, J gene, V gene.

CDR3 protein: CASSENLRQVYF; J gene: TRBJ2-7; V gene: TRBV6-1
CDR3 protein: CSATLRETQYF; J gene: TRBJ2-5; V gene: TRBV20-1
CDR3 protein: CASTGLAPYEQYF; J gene: TRBJ2-7; V gene: TRBV2
CDR3 protein: CASSQEPQARYGYTF; J gene: TRBJ1-2; V gene: TRBV4-1
CDR3 protein: CASGGTAQETQYF; J gene: TRBJ2-5; V gene: TRBV12-5
CDR3 protein: CASIGGPSTDTQYF; J gene: TRBJ2-3; V gene: TRBV6-1
CDR3 protein: CSAVVNPTGNYGYTF; J gene: TRBJ1-2; V gene: TRBV20-1
CDR3 protein: CASSDGTSGSEVDEQFF; J gene: TRBJ2-1; V gene: TRBV6-4
CDR3 protein: CAISESLGGEQYF; J gene: TRBJ2-7; V gene: TRBV10-3
CDR3 protein: CASSSSGLGKLFF; J gene: TRBJ1-4; V gene: TRBV19
CDR3 protein: CASSWTLRSYEQYF; J gene: TRBJ2-7; V gene: TRBV5-5
CDR3 protein: CASSPQGPGGYTF; J gene: TRBJ1-2; V gene: TRBV11-3
CDR3 protein: CASSLDRDTQYF; J gene: TRBJ2-3; V gene: TRBV5-1
CDR3 protein: CASSGRYPSGRSPNEQFF; J gene: TRBJ2-1; V gene: TRBV11-3
CDR3 protein: CASGYGTAGGLYEQYF; J gene: TRBJ2-7; V gene: TRBV6-9
CDR3 protein: CASSRTGGANYGYTF; J gene: TRBJ1-2; V gene: TRBV2
CDR3 protein: CASSYSAGGKGYGYTF; J gene: TRBJ1-2; V gene: TRBV6-5
CDR3 protein: CASSDRTSGTDTQYF; J gene: TRBJ2-3; V gene: TRBV11-3
CDR3 protein: CSAAPDRVRTIGRAGETHYF; J gene: TRBJ2-5; V gene: TRBV20-1
CDR3 protein: CASSIKGIRPGELFF; J gene: TRBJ2-2; V gene: TRBV19
CDR3 protein: CSARGRGSSYEQYF; J gene: TRBJ2-7; V gene: TRBV20-1
CDR3 protein: CASSKTSGYTQYF; J gene: TRBJ2-3; V gene: TRBV6-1
CDR3 protein: CASSHNSGGASNEQFF; J gene: TRBJ2-1; V gene: TRBV7-8
CDR3 protein: CSASTTLSYEQYF; J gene: TRBJ2-7; V gene: TRBV20-1
CDR3 protein: CAIGFVSGITGELFF; J gene: TRBJ2-2; V gene: TRBV12-5
CDR3 protein: CASSRDEWGEQYF; J gene: TRBJ2-7; V gene: TRBV28
CDR3 protein: CSAIRDKYVDTQYF; J gene: TRBJ2-3; V gene: TRBV20-1
CDR3 protein: CASSLTGLAGADTQYF; J gene: TRBJ2-3; V gene: TRBV7-3
CDR3 protein: CASSFSTWGGNGELFF; J gene: TRBJ2-2; V gene: TRBV5-1
CDR3 protein: CATSEFRGGGYNEQFF; J gene: TRBJ2-1; V gene: TRBV24-1
CDR3 protein: CATAGTPYYEQYF; J gene: TRBJ2-7; V gene: TRBV24-1
CDR3 protein: CASSDSDSTDTQYF; J gene: TRBJ2-3; V gene: TRBV6-4
CDR3 protein: CASSPPGTGFSNTQYF; J gene: TRBJ2-4; V gene: TRBV28
CDR3 protein: CASSARYNEQFF; J gene: TRBJ2-1; V gene: TRBV6-1
CDR3 protein: CASSRGGEEQYF; J gene: TRBJ2-7; V gene: TRBV7-8
CDR3 protein: CASSFARGELGPQYF; J gene: TRBJ2-5; V gene: TRBV18
CDR3 protein: CSARGQGANGELFF; J gene: TRBJ2-2; V gene: TRBV20-1
CDR3 protein: CASMPGQLSGTDTQYF; J gene: TRBJ2-3; V gene: TRBV12-3/TRBV12-4
CDR3 protein: CASSETWAVTGKWDEQFF; J gene: TRBJ2-1; V gene: TRBV19
CDR3 protein: CASISLLAALPTGELFF; J gene: TRBJ2-2; V gene: TRBV27